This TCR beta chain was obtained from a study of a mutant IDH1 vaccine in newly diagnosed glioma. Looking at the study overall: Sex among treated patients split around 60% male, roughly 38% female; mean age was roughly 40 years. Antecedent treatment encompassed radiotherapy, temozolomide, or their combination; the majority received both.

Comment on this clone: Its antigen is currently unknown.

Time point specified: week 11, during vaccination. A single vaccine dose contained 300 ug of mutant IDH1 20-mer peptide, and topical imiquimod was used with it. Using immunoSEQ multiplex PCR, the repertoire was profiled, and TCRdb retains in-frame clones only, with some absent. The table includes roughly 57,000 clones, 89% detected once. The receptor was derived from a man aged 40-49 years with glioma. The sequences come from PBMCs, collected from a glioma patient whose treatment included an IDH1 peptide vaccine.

CDR3 nucleotide sequence: TGTGCCAGTAGTCCCAGACTAGCGGGGGGGCTCGAGACGCAGTATTTT. The encoded protein is CASSPRLAGGLETQYF. V is TRBV19 and J is TRBJ2-3, with 14 bases identical to TRBD2. The CDR3 runs to 16 residues. With 5 bases clipped from V and 9 bases from J, the junction kept 10 bases outside the gene matches. Germline CDR1 LNHDA, CDR2 SQIVND (reference sequence).